The entry below describes one TCR beta chain. Here immunoSEQ multiplex PCR was the method, and the copy in TCRdb shows in-frame clones only, minus some. The data hold approximately 450,000 clones, with 90% observed a single time. The data were obtained in a study of Ad26.COV2.S vaccination and SARS-CoV-2 variants. Treatment of the sample: about 20 received Ad26.COV2.S at low or high dose, single or two shots; about 5 received placebo; per-sample allocation not given. Samples came from day 63 after the first vaccine or placebo injection. The sequencing here drew on peripheral blood, taken in a trial of Ad26.COV2.S vaccine versus placebo. The sequence came from a person aged 18-65 years who received the Ad26.COV2.S COVID-19 vaccine or a placebo.

The CDR3: CATSEGALYGYTF. In DNA form, the CDR3 reads TGTGCCACCAGTGAGGGGGCTCTCTATGGCTACACCTTC. The chain carries TRBV24-1 and TRBJ1-2; D might be TRBD1 (6 bases). Trimming left V 4 bases short and J 4 bases short, with 9 bases between. This CDR3 region has 13 residues. Per the germline V gene, CDR1 is KGHDR and CDR2 is SFDVKD.